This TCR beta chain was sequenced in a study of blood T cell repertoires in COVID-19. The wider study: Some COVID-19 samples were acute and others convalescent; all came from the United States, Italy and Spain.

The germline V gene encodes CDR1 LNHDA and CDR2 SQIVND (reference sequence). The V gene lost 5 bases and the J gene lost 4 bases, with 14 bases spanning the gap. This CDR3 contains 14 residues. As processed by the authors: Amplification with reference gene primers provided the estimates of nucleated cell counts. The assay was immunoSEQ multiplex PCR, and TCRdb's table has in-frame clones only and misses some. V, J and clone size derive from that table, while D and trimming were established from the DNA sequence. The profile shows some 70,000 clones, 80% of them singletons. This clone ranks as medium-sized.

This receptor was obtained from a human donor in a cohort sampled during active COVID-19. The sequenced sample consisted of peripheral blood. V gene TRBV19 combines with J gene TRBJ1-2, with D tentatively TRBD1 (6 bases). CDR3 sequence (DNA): TGTGCCAGTAGTGCCTCCTGGACAGCCTATGGCTACACCTTC. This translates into CASSASWTAYGYTF.